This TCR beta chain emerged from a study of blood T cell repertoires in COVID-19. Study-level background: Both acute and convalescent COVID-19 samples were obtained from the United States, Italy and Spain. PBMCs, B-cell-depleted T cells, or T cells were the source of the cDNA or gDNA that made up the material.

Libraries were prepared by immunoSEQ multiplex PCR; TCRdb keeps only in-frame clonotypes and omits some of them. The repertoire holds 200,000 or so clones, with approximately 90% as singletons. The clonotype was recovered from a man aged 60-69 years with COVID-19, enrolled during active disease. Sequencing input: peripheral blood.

CDR3 in DNA: TGTGCCAGCAGCCGCCGGGCTAGCGGGTCTGGCGAGCAGTACTTC. Amino acids: CASSRRASGSGEQYF. The chain is built from TRBV3-1 (or the pseudogene TRBV3-2) and TRBJ2-7, with 8 bases aligning to TRBD2. The CDR3 runs to 15 residues. Trimming took 4 bases from V and 6 from J; bases not matched to a gene: 11. Per the germline V gene, CDR1 is LGHDT and CDR2 is YNNKEL (reference sequence).